The text below deals with one T cell receptor (beta chain). Some clones are missing from TCRdb's copy, which holds only in-frame ones; the method was immunoSEQ multiplex PCR. Here the sample spans about 210,000 clones, about 80% being singletons. CDR3 length: 16 residues. Germline lookup yields CDR1 SGHDT and CDR2 YYEEEE. V was clipped by 4 bases and J by 0 bases; unmatched bases: 7. The data derive from a study of blood T cell repertoires in COVID-19. The source of this sequence is a woman between 40 and 50 years old with active or convalescent COVID-19. The sequencing input was peripheral blood. The rearrangement links TRBV5-6 to TRBJ2-3; 8 positions match TRBD2. The CDR3 loop is CASSPLAGTSTDTQYF. CDR3 DNA: TGTGCCAGCAGCCCCTTAGCGGGAACTAGCACAGATACGCAGTATTTT.